The T cell receptor (beta chain) under discussion was sequenced for a study of blood T cell repertoires in COVID-19. Across the study: T cells, B-cell-depleted T cells, or PBMCs provided the cDNA or gDNA that served as material.

Per the original data handling: Using reference gene primer amplification, nucleated cell counts were estimated. The repertoire was sequenced with immunoSEQ multiplex PCR; TCRdb's copy has only in-frame clones and lacks some. That table gives V, J and clone size, and the DNA gave D and trimming. Among more than 150,000 clones listed, 65% to 80% were seen once. The CDR3 runs 17 residues. Germline V gene data show CDR1 as SGHKS and CDR2 as YYEKEE (reference sequence). After removal of 7 bases from V and 2 bases from J, the junction contained 13 bases not matched to a gene. The receptor was isolated from a man aged 50-59 years who had recovered from COVID-19. The sequencing input was peripheral blood. The V and J genes are TRBV5-5 and TRBJ2-3; 10 nucleotides agree with TRBD2. In DNA, the CDR3 is TGTGCCAGCTTTCAGGCCCCAGCGGGAGGGCCCACAGATACGCAGTATTTT. Its protein is CASFQAPAGGPTDTQYF.